Below, 18 T cell receptor beta chains from the same sample are listed, as sequenced in a study of T cell changes during pregnancy in multiple sclerosis. Generated by immunoSEQ multiplex PCR, the TCRdb table keeps only in-frame clones and is missing some. The table includes fewer than 30,000 clones, 75% to 90% detected once. The material was CD8+ T cells from peripheral blood mononuclear cells, obtained in the second trimester of pregnancy. The receptors originated from a female donor with multiple sclerosis, enrolled in a pregnancy study.

The chain is built from TRBV27 and TRBJ2-1; 14 nucleotides line up with TRBD2. The CDR3 runs to 18 residues. Germline CDR1 is MNHEY and CDR2 is SMNVEV (reference sequence). Trimming removed 6 bases from V and 8 bases from J; junction bases left unmatched: 15. The CDR3 DNA follows: TGTGCCAGCAGACCTCGGTGGGGGACTAGCGGGAGTAAGGATGAGCAGTTCTTC. Translated: CASRPRWGTSGSKDEQFF.

The rearrangement joins TRBV13 to TRBJ2-7, with 8 bases aligning to TRBD2. With V trimmed by 4 bases and J by 2 bases, 16 bases remained unmatched. Per the germline V gene, CDR1 is PRHDT and CDR2 is FYEKMQ (reference sequence). The CDR3 runs to 18 residues. CDR3: CASSSGTPSGRLTYEQYF. Written as DNA, the CDR3 is TGTGCCAGCAGCTCGGGGACCCCGAGCGGGAGACTAACCTACGAGCAGTACTTC.

The chain combines TRBV25-1 with TRBJ2-1; D call uncertain. The CDR3 length is 14 residues. V lost 1 base and J 3 bases, leaving 7 bases between the germline ends. Per germline, CDR1 MGHDK and CDR2 SYGVNS. For the CDR3, the DNA is TGTGCCAGCAGTGAATTAGGAGTCTACAATGAGCAGTTCTTC. As protein: CASSELGVYNEQFF. Full variable domain (missing parts from reference TRBV25-1 and TRBJ2-1): EADIYQTPRYLVIGTGKKITLECSQTMGHDKMYWYQQDPGMELHLIHYSYGVNSTEKGDLSSESTVSRIRTEHFPLTLESARPSHTSQYLCASSELGVYNEQFFGPGTRLTVL.

The V gene is TRBV7-9, the J gene TRBJ2-5; TRBD1 matches at 8 bases. The germline gives CDR1 SEHNR, CDR2 FQNEAQ (reference sequence). Trimming removed 4 bases from V and 6 bases from J; junction bases left unmatched: 7. This CDR3 has 14 amino acids. The CDR3: CASSSGQGPKTQYF. The DNA for the CDR3 is TGTGCCAGCAGCTCCGGACAGGGTCCGAAGACCCAGTACTTC.

This rearrangement joins TRBV28 to TRBJ1-3, with D perhaps matching TRBD1 (6 bases). The length of the CDR3 is 18 residues. V was trimmed by 3 bases and J by 0 bases, leaving 18 bases between them. Looked up from germline, CDR1 is MDHEN and CDR2 is SYDVKM. DNA for the CDR3: TGTGCCAGCAGTTTTCAAAACAGGGACCGGTACTCTGGAAACACCATATATTTT. Protein: CASSFQNRDRYSGNTIYF.

This rearrangement joins TRBV4-2 to TRBJ1-2; D gene uncertain. V was shortened by 2 bases and J by 6 bases, with 19 bases between the two germline ends. The CDR3 loop spans 16 amino acids. Germline V gives CDR1 LGHNA, CDR2 YNFKEQ. CDR3 sequence (DNA): TGTGCCAGCAGCCAAATCGGTTGGCTTGGGCCCCATGGCTACACCTTC. Protein: CASSQIGWLGPHGYTF.

The J gene is TRBJ2-1, the V gene TRBV6-6; weak D call: TRBD1 (6 bases). Trimming pared 5 bases from V and 0 bases from J, leaving 14 bases between. CDR1 and CDR2 (germline): MNHNY, SVGAGI (reference sequence). CDR3 length equals 16 residues. The CDR3 is CASSPMGTSSYNEQFF. The CDR3, as DNA: TGTGCCAGCAGTCCCATGGGGACAAGCTCCTACAATGAGCAGTTCTTC.

This sequence joins TRBV4-1 and TRBJ2-3, with a tentative D call TRBD2 (6 bases). Germline CDR1 MGHRA, CDR2 YSYEKL. Trimming removed 4 bases from V and 3 bases from J, with 11 bases in between. The CDR3 loop spans 14 amino acids. DNA of the CDR3: TGCGCCAGCAGCCCCCCGACTAGTACAGATACGCAGTATTTT. This codes for CASSPPTSTDTQYF.

The gene calls are TRBV27 and TRBJ2-5, with 8 positions matching TRBD1. The J call may be incorrect, as the DNA end agrees better with TRBJ2-7. CDR1 is MNHEY, CDR2 SMNVEV, per germline (reference sequence). CDR3 length: 14 residues. CDR3 sequence (DNA): TGTGCCAGCAGTCCGTACAGGGGGTCCTACGAGCAGTACTTC. It specifies CASSPYRGSYEQYF.

This clone has just one count. This sequence joins TRBV7-6 and TRBJ1-5, with TRBD1 as a possible D gene (5 bases). V shed 5 bases and J shed 2 bases, with 16 bases lying between them. From germline, CDR1 is SGHVS and CDR2 FNYEAQ. The CDR3 contains 16 residues. The chain's CDR3 is CASSPLAREGNQPQHF. DNA of the CDR3: TGTGCCAGCAGCCCCCTTGCCAGGGAAGGCAATCAGCCCCAGCATTTT.

This chain joins TRBV29-1 and TRBJ2-1; weak D call: TRBD2 (6 bases). Germline values: CDR1 SQVTM, CDR2 ANQGSEA. Between the trimmed V and J ends, which lost 2 bases and 6 bases, there was a span of 11 bases. The CDR3 is 13 residues long. This CDR3 reads CSVETGVGNEQFF. The DNA of the CDR3 is TGCAGCGTTGAAACGGGAGTTGGCAATGAGCAGTTCTTC.

This chain links TRBV30 with TRBJ1-3; possible D gene TRBD1, 6 bases. The CDR3 is 11 amino acids. Germline V CDR1 and CDR2: GTSNPN, SVGIG (reference sequence). V lost 5 bases and J lost 9, with 11 bases in between. The DNA for the CDR3 is TGTGCCTGGGGGGGCGCGGGCACCATATATTTT. Protein: CAWGGAGTIYF.

The rearrangement links TRBV2 to TRBJ2-7; D possibly corresponds to TRBD2 (5 bases). V lost 8 bases and J lost 2, with 10 bases in between. This CDR3 spans 12 amino acids. CDR1 and CDR2 from the germline V gene are SNHLY and FYNNEI. CDR3 nucleotide sequence: TGTGCCAGCCGCGGGCTCGCCTACGAGCAGTACTTC. It yields the protein CASRGLAYEQYF.

The chain has TRBV5-8 and TRBJ2-5, with 10 bases fitting TRBD2. The CDR3 length is 16 residues. Germline V lookup: CDR1 SGHTS, CDR2 YDEGEE. J gave up 1 base and V 4 bases, and 7 bases lay outside the gene matches. CDR3 sequence: CASSPGTSARQETQYF. Here the CDR3 DNA reads TGTGCCAGCAGCCCCGGGACTAGCGCACGCCAAGAGACCCAGTACTTC.

V gene TRBV4-3 combines with J gene TRBJ2-1; weak D call: TRBD1 (5 bases). Germline CDR1 LGHNA, CDR2 YSLEER. Trimming stripped 4 bases from V and 1 base from J, with 11 bases between. The CDR3 is made up of 15 amino acids. CDR3 bases: TGCGCCAGCAGCCTGACAGAACAATCCTACAATGAGCAGTTCTTC. The encoded protein is CASSLTEQSYNEQFF.

This clone was observed a handful of times. The DNA for the CDR3 is TGTGCCAGTAGTCCCTCAGGGGGCTACACTGAAGCTTTCTTT. Translated, it gives CASSPSGGYTEAFF. The V and J genes are TRBV19 and TRBJ1-1; 8 nucleotides line up with TRBD1. J gave up 3 bases and V 5 bases, and 5 bases lay outside the gene matches. Germline V gene lookup returns CDR1 LNHDA and CDR2 SQIVND (reference sequence). The CDR3 has 14 amino acids.

The chain joins TRBV12-5 to TRBJ1-2; TRBD1 might be the D (6 bases). V lost 6 bases and J 4 bases, leaving 15 bases between the germline ends. This CDR3 is 14 amino acids long. Germline lookup yields CDR1 LGHNT and CDR2 FRNRAP. This chain's CDR3 is CASGPDSRFYGYTF. The CDR3 coding sequence is TGTGCTAGTGGCCCGGACAGTCGGTTCTATGGCTACACCTTC.

The V call is TRBV11-2, the J call TRBJ2-5, with D perhaps TRBD2 (6 bases). Germline V gives CDR1 SGHAT, CDR2 FQNNGV. The CDR3 loop spans 14 amino acids. Trimming cost V 2 bases and J 1 base, with 8 bases left between them. The CDR3 loop reads CASSLLTSQETQYF. CDR3 DNA: TGTGCCAGCAGCTTATTGACTAGCCAAGAGACCCAGTACTTC.